Reported below is one T cell receptor (beta chain). Its antigen remains unknown. This sample is drawn from a study of cytomegalovirus exposure and HLA in healthy donors. Findings and caveats of the study: Reports state that TCR beta sequences accurately predicted most subjects' HLA-A and HLA-B alleles. HLA alleles were associated with 15,000 to 20,000 TCR beta sequences in a later analysis at 0.05 false discovery rate. TCR beta chains numbering some 160 were designated cytomegalovirus-associated. For presence/absence analyses, sequencing depth was assumed to be roughly uniform across donors.

PCR amplification relied on 60 Vbeta primers (plus 13 Jbeta primers). Sequencing was performed with immunoSEQ multiplex PCR; in TCRdb, only in-frame clones are kept and a portion is missing. Of around 140,000 clones listed, about three quarters were seen once; the top ten hold roughly 3.8%. CDR1 and CDR2 (germline): SGHTS, YDEGEE. This CDR3 is 14 amino acids long. The trim removed 4 bases at V and 7 bases at J, leaving 6 bases unmatched. The chain joins TRBV5-8 to TRBJ1-5, with 9 positions matching TRBD1. The sequenced sample was PBMCs. The clonotype comes from a male donor in good health and CMV-seronegative. The CDR3 DNA reads as TGTGCCAGCAGCCCCCAACAGGGGGCACAGCCCCAGCATTTT. Protein: CASSPQQGAQPQHF.